These 20 T cell receptor beta chains were sequenced from one sample in a study of regulatory T cells in long-lasting Graves disease. Investigators prepared the TCR beta libraries by applying iRepertoire HTBI primers and Arm-PCR of CDR3 regions. TCRdb analysed the multiplex PCR reads with MiXCR anew, one entry per CDR3 protein. The table includes fewer than 350,000 distinct CDR3 sequences, 15% to 20% detected once. Documented time point: newly diagnosed GD, antithyroid drugs for less than 3 months. Researchers made the TCR library from RNA that was extracted from PBMCs. The starting material was peripheral blood mononuclear cells (PBMCs), obtained at new diagnosis, from a patient treated with antithyroid drugs. The source is a female donor with Graves disease.

The table lists this clonotype with a few counts. The chain is built from TRBV7-2 and TRBJ1-1; D unresolved. V was pared by 1 base and J by 2 bases, with 8 bases between. The CDR3 consists of 14 residues. Germline CDR1 and CDR2: SGHTA and FQGNSA. CDR3: CASSLEWLNTEAFF. DNA of the CDR3: TGTGCCAGCAGCTTAGAATGGCTTAACACTGAAGCTTTCTTT. Using reference TRBV7-2 and TRBJ1-1 for the parts outside the CDR3, the full variable domain is GAGVSQSPSNKVTEKGKDVELRCDPISGHTALYWYRQSLGQGLEFLIYFQGNSAPDKSGLPSDRFSAERTGGSVSTLTIQRTQQEDSAVYLCASSLEWLNTEAFFGQGTRLTVV.

This chain joins TRBV19 and TRBJ2-1; TRBD1 might be the D (6 bases). Trimming pared 3 bases from V and 8 bases from J, leaving 11 bases between. CDR1 LNHDA and CDR2 SQIVND come from the germline V gene (reference sequence). The CDR3 contains 13 residues. CDR3 in amino acids: CASSIKGVDEQFF. CDR3 in DNA: TGTGCCAGTAGTATTAAGGGGGTGGATGAGCAGTTCTTC.

This clonotype was seen repeatedly, ten times or more. This rearrangement joins TRBV11-2 to TRBJ1-1; D gene unclear. Germline V gene lookup returns CDR1 SGHAT and CDR2 FQNNGV. The CDR3 runs to 12 residues. Between the trimmed V and J ends, which lost 2 bases and 7 bases, there was a span of 8 bases. This CDR3 is CASSLSGNEAFF. Written as DNA, the CDR3 is TGTGCCAGCAGCTTATCGGGTAATGAAGCTTTCTTT. Full variable domain (outside the CDR3, taken from reference TRBV11-2 and TRBJ1-1): EAGVAQSPRYKIIEKRQSVAFWCNPISGHATLYWYQQILGQGPKLLIQFQNNGVVDDSQLPKDRFSAERLKGVDSTLKIQPAKLEDSAVYLCASSLSGNEAFFGQGTRLTVV.

Points on this clonotype: A far larger clone is only one base removed, so a read error is likely. V gene TRBV12-3 or TRBV12-4 combines with J gene TRBJ2-1, with 9 bases lining up with TRBD2. The CDR3 sequence is 14 residues long. The V segment lost 3 bases and the J segment 10 bases; nucleotides outside the gene matches: 7. The chain's CDR3 is CASSLTSGAYEQFF. DNA for the CDR3: TGTGCCAGCAGTTTGACTAGCGGAGCCTACGAGCAGTTCTTC.

This clonotype was picked up a small number of times. The chain has TRBV6-2 or TRBV6-3 and TRBJ2-1; a possible D gene is TRBD2 (6 bases). The CDR3 has 14 residues. CDR1 is MNHEY and CDR2 is SVGEGT in the germline V gene. V lost 2 bases and J lost 9, with 14 bases in between. CDR3 DNA: TGTGCCAGCAGTTACGGAGTTCGGGGAGGTGAGCAGTTCTTC. It specifies CASSYGVRGGEQFF.

With regard to this clonotype: This clone may be a read error of a much larger clone one base away. The chain carries TRBV7-2 and TRBJ2-2, with 9 bases aligning to TRBD2. The CDR3 totals 18 residues. Looked up from germline, CDR1 is SGHTA and CDR2 is FQGNSA. DNA for the CDR3: TGTGCCAGCAGTCCAACAGGGCTAGCGGGAAAGGACACCGGGGATCTGTTTTTT. Translated: CASSPTGLAGKDTGDLFF.

This clonotype appeared many times. The gene calls are TRBV12-3 or TRBV12-4 and TRBJ2-5; 11 bases are shared with TRBD1. This CDR3 has 14 amino acids. Trimming took 4 bases from V and 2 from J; bases not matched to a gene: 0. The CDR3 DNA follows: TGTGCCAGCAGTTGGGACAGGGGGCAAGAGACCCAGTACTTC. This encodes CASSWDRGQETQYF.

This clonotype showed up many times. The rearrangement uses TRBV2 and TRBJ2-1; no clear D gene. Trimming removed 3 bases from V and 4 bases from J, with 4 bases in between. The CDR3 covers 12 residues. CDR1 is SNHLY and CDR2 is FYNNEI in the germline V gene. The CDR3 reads CASSDWYNEQFF. CDR3 bases: TGTGCCAGCAGTGATTGGTACAATGAGCAGTTCTTC. Full variable domain (rest looked up from reference TRBV2 and TRBJ2-1): EPEVTQTPSHQVTQMGQEVILRCVPISNHLYFYWYRQILGQKVEFLVSFYNNEISEKSEIFDDQFSVERPDGSNFTLKIRSTKLEDSAMYFCASSDWYNEQFFGPGTRLTVL.

About this clonotype itself: It may be a read error: a sequence one base away is much more abundant. The rearrangement links TRBV5-6 to TRBJ1-6; weak D call: TRBD1 (6 bases). The CDR3 covers 17 residues. Germline CDR1 and CDR2: SGHDT and YYEEEE. Deletions cut 6 bases from V and 0 bases from J, with 16 bases between. CDR3 sequence (DNA): TGTGCCAGCACCAACGACAGGATCGGCTCCTATAATTCACCCCTCCACTTT. Its translation is CASTNDRIGSYNSPLHF.

The V and J genes are TRBV19 and TRBJ2-3; D unresolved. Gene TRBJ1-1 matches the end of the DNA better, so the J call may be wrong. The CDR3 totals 15 residues. Germline loops: CDR1 LNHDA, CDR2 SQIVND (reference sequence). The CDR3 bases are TGTGCCAGTAGTATAGGCGCAAGGGTAACTGGTGAAGCTTTCTTT. It translates to CASSIGARVTGEAFF.

Of note for this clonotype: Possible read error: a much larger clone is one base away. This chain joins TRBV27 and TRBJ2-5; the D gene could be TRBD1 or TRBD2 (5 bases each). TRBJ2-1 explains the end of the DNA better; the J call may be wrong. Germline V lookup: CDR1 MNHEY, CDR2 SMNVEV (reference sequence). This CDR3 comprises 15 residues. The CDR3 DNA follows: TGTGCCAGCAGTTTGGCCGGGGACCTTCGGGGTGAGCAGTTCTTC. Protein: CASSLAGDLRGEQFF.

This clonotype was seen at least ten times. V and J are TRBV2 and TRBJ2-1; weak D call: TRBD1 (6 bases). Deletions cut 3 bases from V and 10 bases from J, with 10 bases between. Per the germline V gene, CDR1 is SNHLY and CDR2 is FYNNEI. This CDR3 region has 12 residues. The CDR3 spells CASSDPGTEQFF. The CDR3 DNA reads as TGTGCCAGCAGTGATCCCGGGACAGAGCAGTTCTTC.

The rearrangement uses TRBV5-4 and TRBJ2-3; the D gene is possibly TRBD2 (5 bases). Trimming took off 2 bases at V and 0 bases at J, with 7 bases between the two ends. Germline assignment: CDR1 SGHNT and CDR2 YYREEE (reference sequence). The CDR3 is 14 amino acids. The CDR3 bases are TGTGCCAGCAGCTTCTCGGGGAGCACAGATACGCAGTATTTT. Protein sequence: CASSFSGSTDTQYF. The whole variable domain, filled in from reference TRBV5-4 and TRBJ2-3, reads ETGVTQSPTHLIKTRGQQVTLRCSSQSGHNTVSWYQQALGQGPQFIFQYYREEENGRGNFPPRFSGLQFPNYSSELNVNALELDDSALYLCASSFSGSTDTQYFGPGTRLTVL.

This clonotype has a count of ten or more. The chain couples TRBV4-2 to TRBJ2-1, with a tentative D call TRBD2 (5 bases). The V gene's germline CDR1 is LGHNA and CDR2 YNFKEQ. V was clipped by 0 bases and J by 12 bases, with 9 bases between them. The CDR3 length is 12 residues. CDR3 in DNA: TGTGCCAGCAGCCAAGAGGGGAGTGTGCAGTTCTTC. Translating it yields CASSQEGSVQFF.

The V gene is TRBV7-3, the J gene TRBJ2-7, with 8 bases lining up with TRBD1. With 2 bases clipped from V and 0 bases from J, the junction kept 6 bases outside the gene matches. Germline assignment: CDR1 SGHTA and CDR2 FQGTGA. The CDR3 contains 16 residues. The CDR3 region is CASSLEGQALSYEQYF. In DNA form, the CDR3 reads TGTGCCAGCAGCTTAGAGGGACAGGCCCTCTCCTACGAGCAGTACTTC.

This clonotype was observed at least ten times. The rearrangement uses TRBV30 and TRBJ1-5, with D unresolved. Germline-derived CDR1 and CDR2 are GTSNPN and SVGIG (reference sequence). The CDR3 runs to 15 residues. V was shortened by 2 bases and J by 2 bases, with 13 bases between the two germline ends. DNA for the CDR3: TGTGCCTGGAGTATAACAGCCTCCGGCAATCAGCCCCAGCATTTT. Translating gives CAWSITASGNQPQHF.

Concerning this clonotype: This may stem from a read error, because a much larger clone lies one nucleotide away. This chain joins TRBV6-1 and TRBJ2-3, with 7 bases fitting TRBD2. The germline V gene encodes CDR1 MNHNS and CDR2 SASEGT. The CDR3 covers 16 residues. With V trimmed by 5 bases and J by 4 bases, 12 bases remained unmatched. The CDR3 coding sequence is TGTGCCAGCAGTATGGTCACGGGAGGCCCGGCAGATACGCAGTATTTT. Its protein is CASSMVTGGPADTQYF.

CDR3 amino acids: CASRPGTGDSPLHF. CDR3 in DNA: TGTGCCAGCAGACCCGGGACAGGGGATTCACCCCTCCACTTT. This chain connects TRBV6-1 to TRBJ1-6, with 10 bases that match TRBD1. The length of the CDR3 is 14 residues. Germline V gene data show CDR1 as MNHNS and CDR2 as SASEGT. J lost 8 bases, V lost 6 bases, and 4 bases had no gene match.

This clonotype was picked up many times. This chain connects TRBV12-3 or TRBV12-4 to TRBJ2-7, with a possible D match to TRBD1 (6 bases). The CDR3 consists of 14 residues. V lost 6 bases, J lost 6 bases, and 18 bases lay in between. CDR3 in DNA: TGTGCCAGCAGCCCTATACTTCAAGGGGGCGAGCAGTACTTC. This gives the protein CASSPILQGGEQYF.

This clonotype was found many times. This sequence joins TRBV25-1 and TRBJ2-1; 7 bases are shared with TRBD1. This CDR3 region has 14 residues. V lost 8 bases to trimming and J lost 4 bases; unmatched junction nucleotides: 8. Germline values: CDR1 MGHDK, CDR2 SYGVNS. DNA for the CDR3: TGTGCCAGCCCTAGACAGGGTCGGTACAATGAGCAGTTCTTC. As protein: CASPRQGRYNEQFF.